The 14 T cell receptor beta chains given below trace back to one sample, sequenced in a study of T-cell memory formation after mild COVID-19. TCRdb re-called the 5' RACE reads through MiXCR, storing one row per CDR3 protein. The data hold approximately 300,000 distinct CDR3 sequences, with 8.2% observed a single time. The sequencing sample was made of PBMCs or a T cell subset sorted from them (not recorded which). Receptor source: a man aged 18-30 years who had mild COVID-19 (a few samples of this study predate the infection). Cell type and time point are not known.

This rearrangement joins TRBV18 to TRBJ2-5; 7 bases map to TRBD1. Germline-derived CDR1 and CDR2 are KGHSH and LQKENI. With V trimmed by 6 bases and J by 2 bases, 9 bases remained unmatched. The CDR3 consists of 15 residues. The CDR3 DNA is TGTGCCAGCTCTTGGACAGGCGAAGTTCAAGAGACCCAGTACTTC. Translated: CASSWTGEVQETQYF.

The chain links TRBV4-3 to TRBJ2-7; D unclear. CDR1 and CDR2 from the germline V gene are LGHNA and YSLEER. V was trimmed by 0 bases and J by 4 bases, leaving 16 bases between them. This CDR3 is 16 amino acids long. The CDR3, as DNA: TGCGCCAGCAGCCAAGATCGGCTGACCATTATTTACGAGCAGTACGTC. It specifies CASSQDRLTIIYEQYV.

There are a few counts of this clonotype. CDR3 amino acids: CASSSRERGSGDKQYF. The CDR3 DNA sequence: TGTGCCAGCAGCTCCCGAGAAAGGGGATCTGGGGATAAGCAGTACTTC. The genes are TRBV11-2 and TRBJ2-7, with D tentatively TRBD1 (5 bases). Germline lookup yields CDR1 SGHAT and CDR2 FQNNGV. There are 16 residues in the CDR3. V lost 4 bases, J lost 8 bases, and 24 bases lay in between.

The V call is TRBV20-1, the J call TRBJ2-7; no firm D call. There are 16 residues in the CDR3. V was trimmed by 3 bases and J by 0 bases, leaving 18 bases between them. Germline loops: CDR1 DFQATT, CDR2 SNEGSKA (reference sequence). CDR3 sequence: CSASRRGKGSSYEQYF. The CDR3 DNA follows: TGCAGTGCTAGTCGTCGAGGCAAAGGAAGCTCCTACGAGCAGTACTTC.

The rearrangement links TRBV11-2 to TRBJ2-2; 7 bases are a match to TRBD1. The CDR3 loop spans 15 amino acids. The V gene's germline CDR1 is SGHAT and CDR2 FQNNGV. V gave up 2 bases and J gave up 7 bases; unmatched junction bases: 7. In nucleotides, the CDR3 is TGTGCCAGCAGCTTAACAACAGGGGCGGGCGGGGAGCTGTTTTTT. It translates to CASSLTTGAGGELFF.

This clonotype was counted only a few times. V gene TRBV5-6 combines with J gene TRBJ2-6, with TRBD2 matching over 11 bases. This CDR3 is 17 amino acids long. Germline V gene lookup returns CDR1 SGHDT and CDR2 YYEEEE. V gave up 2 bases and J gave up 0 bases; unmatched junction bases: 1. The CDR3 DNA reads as TGTGCCAGCAGCTTTAGCGGGGGGGCCTCTGGGGCCAACGTCCTGACTTTC. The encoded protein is CASSFSGGASGANVLTF.

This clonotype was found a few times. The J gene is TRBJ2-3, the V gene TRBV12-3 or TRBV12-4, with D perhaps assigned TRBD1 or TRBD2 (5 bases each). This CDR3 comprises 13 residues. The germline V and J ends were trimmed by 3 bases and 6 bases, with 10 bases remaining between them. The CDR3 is CASSLNEGDTQYF. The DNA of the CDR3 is TGTGCCAGCAGTTTGAACGAGGGGGATACGCAGTATTTT.

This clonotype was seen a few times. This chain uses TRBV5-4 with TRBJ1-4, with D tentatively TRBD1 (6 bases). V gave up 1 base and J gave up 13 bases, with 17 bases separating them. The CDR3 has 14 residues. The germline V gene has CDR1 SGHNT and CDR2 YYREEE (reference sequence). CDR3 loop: CASSLTGGGQPLFF. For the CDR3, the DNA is TGTGCCAGCAGCTTGACTGGAGGGGGGCAGCCACTGTTTTTT. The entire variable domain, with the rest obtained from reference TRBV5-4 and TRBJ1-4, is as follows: ETGVTQSPTHLIKTRGQQVTLRCSSQSGHNTVSWYQQALGQGPQFIFQYYREEENGRGNFPPRFSGLQFPNYSSELNVNALELDDSALYLCASSLTGGGQPLFFGSGTQLSVL.

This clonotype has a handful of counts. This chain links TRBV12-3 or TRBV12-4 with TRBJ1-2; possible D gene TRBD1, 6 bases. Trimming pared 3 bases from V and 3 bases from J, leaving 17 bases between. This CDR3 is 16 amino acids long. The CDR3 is CASSLVRGDGDYGYTF. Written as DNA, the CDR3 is TGTGCCAGCAGTTTGGTGAGGGGGGACGGTGACTATGGCTACACCTTC.

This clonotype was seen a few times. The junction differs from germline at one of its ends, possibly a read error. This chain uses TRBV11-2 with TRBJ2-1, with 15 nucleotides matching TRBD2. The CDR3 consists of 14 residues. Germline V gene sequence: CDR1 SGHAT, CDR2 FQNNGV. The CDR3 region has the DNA TGTGCCAGCAGCACATGGACTAGCGGGGGGGACCTAATCTTC. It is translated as CASSTWTSGGDLIF.

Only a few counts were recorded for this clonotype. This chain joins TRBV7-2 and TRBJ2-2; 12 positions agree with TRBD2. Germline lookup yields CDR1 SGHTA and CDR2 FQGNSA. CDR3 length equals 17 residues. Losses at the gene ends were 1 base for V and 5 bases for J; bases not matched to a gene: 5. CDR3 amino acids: CASSLGGGTSGTGELFF. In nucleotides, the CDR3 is TGTGCCAGCAGCTTAGGGGGGGGGACTAGCGGGACCGGGGAGCTGTTTTTT.

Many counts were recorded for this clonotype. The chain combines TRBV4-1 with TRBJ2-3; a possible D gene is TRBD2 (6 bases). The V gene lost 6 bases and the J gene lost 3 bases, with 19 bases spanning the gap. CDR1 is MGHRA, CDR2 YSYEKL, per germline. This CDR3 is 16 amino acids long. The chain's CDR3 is CASRPQSGVWTDTQYF. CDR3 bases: TGCGCCAGCAGACCACAGTCGGGGGTATGGACAGATACGCAGTATTTT.

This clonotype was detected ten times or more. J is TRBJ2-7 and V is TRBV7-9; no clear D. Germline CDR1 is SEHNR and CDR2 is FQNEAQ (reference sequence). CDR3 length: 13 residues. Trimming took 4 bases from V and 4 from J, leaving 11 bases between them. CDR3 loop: CASSSPSDYEQYF. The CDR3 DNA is TGTGCCAGCAGCTCCCCCTCGGATTACGAGCAGTACTTC. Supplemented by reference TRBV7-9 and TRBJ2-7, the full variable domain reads DTGVSQNPRHKITKRGQNVTFRCDPISEHNRLYWYRQTLGQGPEFLTYFQNEAQLEKSRLLSDRFSAERPKGSFSTLEIQRTEQGDSAMYLCASSSPSDYEQYFGPGTRLTVT.

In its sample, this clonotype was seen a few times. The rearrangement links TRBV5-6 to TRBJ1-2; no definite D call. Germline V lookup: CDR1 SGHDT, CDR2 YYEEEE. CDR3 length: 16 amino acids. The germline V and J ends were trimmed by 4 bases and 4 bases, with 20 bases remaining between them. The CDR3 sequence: CASSPAGRPVGYGYTF. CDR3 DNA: TGTGCCAGCAGCCCGGCGGGCAGGCCAGTCGGCTATGGCTACACCTTC.